This T cell receptor (beta chain) was found in a study of OX40 agonist ivuxolimab in advanced cancers. The overall study: Ivuxolimab doses were 0.01, 0.1, 0.3, 1.5, 3 or 10 mg/kg every 2 weeks. Dose-escalation patients' cancers were hepatocellular carcinoma, melanoma, renal cell or head and neck cancer.

Assay used: immunoSEQ multiplex PCR; TCRdb lists only in-frame clones, some missing. The sample has more than 9,000 clones, roughly 78% seen once. On this clone itself: Antigen specificity is unknown.

Sampled blood was obtained at baseline, cycle 4 day 1, and cycle 7 day 1. Germline V gene data show CDR1 as SGHRS and CDR2 as YFSETQ. This CDR3 is built from 13 residues. V lost 3 bases and J lost 3; bases outside the gene matches: 3. Whole-study findings and limits: Both CD4+ and CD8+ T cell populations in blood had undergone clonal expansion by week 6 at 0.1 to 3.0 mg/kg.

The specimen was CD4+ or CD8+ T cells sorted from blood, collected in a trial of the OX40 agonist ivuxolimab. V usage is TRBV5-1 and J usage is TRBJ2-7; TRBD1 aligns across 7 bases. The TCR sequence derives from an adult with an advanced solid tumor such as melanoma, head and neck, liver or kidney cancer. In DNA, the CDR3 is TGCGCCAGCAGCTGGGACAGCGGCTACGAGCAGTACTTC. Protein product: CASSWDSGYEQYF.